These 24 T cell receptor beta chains were all obtained from the same sample, sequenced in a study of blood T cell repertoires in COVID-19. The protocol was immunoSEQ multiplex PCR, while the TCRdb copy is restricted to in-frame clones and leaves out a portion. The repertoire holds 180,000 or so clones, with 80% as singletons. The sample taken for sequencing was PBMCs or T cells enriched from blood (not recorded which). Receptors were obtained from a man aged 55 to 70 who had been exposed to COVID-19.

This chain connects TRBV14 to TRBJ2-5; 8 nucleotides match TRBD1. Germline V gene data show CDR1 as SGHDN and CDR2 as FVKESK. V trimming: 2 bases; J trimming: 2 bases; junction bases outside the gene matches: 7. This CDR3 region has 16 residues. The CDR3 loop is CASSQRGDRFQETQYF. CDR3 bases: TGTGCCAGCAGCCAAAGGGGGGACAGGTTTCAAGAGACCCAGTACTTC.

This clone was recorded only once. The chain links TRBV12-3 or TRBV12-4 to TRBJ1-1; no clear D gene. CDR3 size: 12 residues. With 2 bases removed from V and 10 bases from J, the gap between germline ends came to 11 bases. The CDR3 protein is CASSLNLEGAFF. CDR3 DNA: TGTGCCAGCAGTTTAAATCTGGAGGGAGCTTTCTTT.

This clone was seen a few times. The rearrangement uses TRBV18 and TRBJ1-5, with D tentatively TRBD1 (5 bases). Germline loops: CDR1 KGHSH, CDR2 LQKENI. The V gene lost 6 bases and the J gene lost 7 bases, with 16 bases spanning the gap. The CDR3 is 14 residues long. The CDR3 sequence is CASSADSGQQPQHF. For the CDR3, the DNA is TGTGCCAGCTCCGCCGACTCAGGGCAACAGCCCCAGCATTTT.

The V and J genes are TRBV5-6 and TRBJ2-5; 8 nucleotides match TRBD1. Looked up from germline, CDR1 is SGHDT and CDR2 is YYEEEE. The CDR3 contains 16 residues. With 7 bases clipped from V and 1 base from J, the junction kept 12 bases outside the gene matches. The CDR3 bases are TGTGCCAGCGCCCTTGGCCGCGGACAGGGCCAAGAGACCCAGTACTTC. Protein product: CASALGRGQGQETQYF. Supplemented by reference TRBV5-6 and TRBJ2-5, the full variable domain reads DAGVTQSPTHLIKTRGQQVTLRCSPKSGHDTVSWYQQALGQGPQFIFQYYEEEERQRGNFPDRFSGHQFPNYSSELNVNALLLGDSALYLCASALGRGQGQETQYFGPGTRLLVL.

V usage is TRBV23-1 and J usage is TRBJ1-1; D remains ambiguous. TRBV23-1 is noted as an ORF with a role that remains uncertain. Trimming removed 7 bases from V and 1 base from J, with 10 bases in between. The CDR3 is 13 residues long. CDR3: CASTRRGNTEAFF. CDR3 nucleotides: TGCGCCAGCACCCGACGAGGGAACACTGAAGCTTTCTTT.

There are a few counts of this clone. This chain links TRBV14 with TRBJ2-7; D might be TRBD1 (5 bases). Trimming took 3 bases from V and 2 from J, leaving 8 bases between them. CDR1 SGHDN and CDR2 FVKESK come from the germline V gene. The CDR3 length is 13 residues. In DNA form, the CDR3 reads TGTGCCAGCAGCCAGGGGCAGCCCTACGAGCAGTACTTC. Encoded protein: CASSQGQPYEQYF.

This clone has more than one count but fewer than ten. The V and J genes are TRBV7-9 and TRBJ2-1, with D possibly matching TRBD2 (6 bases). CDR1 and CDR2 from the germline V gene are SEHNR and FQNEAQ (reference sequence). The V end lost 0 bases, the J end lost 6 bases, and 9 bases lay between the germline ends. This CDR3 contains 14 residues. The CDR3 coding sequence is TGTGCCAGCAGCTTAGCGGGCGGGGCCAATGAGCAGTTCTTC. Translation: CASSLAGGANEQFF.

The chain carries TRBV11-3 and TRBJ2-2, with 8 bases aligning to TRBD1. The trim removed 4 bases at V and 6 bases at J, leaving 1 base unmatched. The CDR3 extends over 13 amino acids. Per the germline V gene, CDR1 is SGHNT and CDR2 is YENEEA. The CDR3 coding sequence is TGTGCCAGCAGCTCGACAGGGGCCGGGGAGCTGTTTTTT. Translation gives CASSSTGAGELFF.

V usage is TRBV19 and J usage is TRBJ1-2; 10 nucleotides match TRBD1. J was trimmed by 3 bases and V by 7 bases; bases with no gene match: 8. Germline V gene lookup returns CDR1 LNHDA and CDR2 SQIVND (reference sequence). The CDR3 sequence is 15 residues long. CDR3 loop: CASIVGTGVDYGYTF. The CDR3 DNA sequence: TGTGCCAGTATAGTAGGGACAGGGGTCGACTATGGCTACACCTTC.

This chain joins TRBV7-2 and TRBJ2-3; 10 bases fit TRBD2. Germline loops: CDR1 SGHTA, CDR2 FQGNSA. Trimming took 3 bases from V and 2 from J; bases not matched to a gene: 8. This CDR3 region has 17 residues. CDR3 DNA: TGTGCCAGCAGCTTCGCTTGGACTAGCGGCCACACAGATACGCAGTATTTT. This codes for CASSFAWTSGHTDTQYF.

The DNA for the CDR3 is TGCAGTGCTAGTCCCAATCGACTTAATCAGCCCCAGCATTTT. Translating it yields CSASPNRLNQPQHF. The chain is built from TRBV20-1 and TRBJ1-5; D gene unclear. The CDR3 consists of 14 residues. Trimming pared 3 bases from V and 4 bases from J, leaving 13 bases between. Germline V gene data show CDR1 as DFQATT and CDR2 as SNEGSKA (reference sequence).

The chain links TRBV7-6 to TRBJ2-5; 8 bases align to TRBD2. CDR3 length: 18 residues. J lost 5 bases, V lost 2 bases, and 16 bases had no gene match. From germline, CDR1 is SGHVS and CDR2 FNYEAQ. The CDR3 sequence is CASSLPMYGTRLRETQYF. The CDR3, as DNA: TGTGCCAGCAGCTTACCGATGTACGGGACTAGATTGCGGGAGACCCAGTACTTC. The entire variable domain, with the rest obtained from reference TRBV7-6 and TRBJ2-5, is as follows: GAGVSQSPRYKVTKRGQDVALRCDPISGHVSLYWYRQALGQGPEFLTYFNYEAQQDKSGLPNDRFSAERPEGSISTLTIQRTEQRDSAMYRCASSLPMYGTRLRETQYFGPGTRLLVL.

V usage is TRBV29-1 and J usage is TRBJ1-1; D remains unclear. This CDR3 region has 15 residues. The germline V gene encodes CDR1 SQVTM and CDR2 ANQGSEA. Deletions cut 1 base from V and 2 bases from J, with 14 bases between. The CDR3 reads CSVEAYDTPNTEAFF. DNA of the CDR3: TGCAGCGTTGAAGCCTATGACACGCCAAACACTGAAGCTTTCTTT.

The J gene is TRBJ1-2, the V gene TRBV5-1; tentative D call: TRBD1 (6 bases). Germline CDR1 and CDR2: SGHRS and YFSETQ. This CDR3 has 13 residues. V lost 0 bases and J lost 9, with 12 bases in between. The CDR3 region is CASSLDTGSSYTF. The CDR3 DNA reads as TGCGCCAGCAGCTTGGATACAGGGAGTAGCTACACCTTC.

This chain uses TRBV21-1 with TRBJ2-7; the table names TRBD1, a call not compared with the DNA. TRBV21-1 is flagged as a pseudogene. The CDR3 contains 21 residues. The CDR3 loop reads CASTYEKKTGQGTRSSYEQYF. The CDR3 coding sequence is TGTGCCAGCACCTACGAAAAGAAAACGGGACAGGGGACTAGAAGCTCCTACGAGCAGTACTTC.

The chain employs TRBV27 and TRBJ2-3; 10 nucleotides agree with TRBD2. The V and J ends lost 4 bases and 4 bases, in that order; junction bases with no gene match: 5. The CDR3 has 15 residues. In germline, CDR1 is MNHEY, CDR2 SMNVEV (reference sequence). The CDR3 region has the DNA TGTGCCAGCAGTTCCCTCGGACTAGCGGCAGATACGCAGTATTTT. This gives the protein CASSSLGLAADTQYF.

As to this clone: Different DNA sequences within this sample yield the same CDR3. V is TRBV5-1 and J is TRBJ2-7, with 10 bases matching TRBD2. The CDR3 loop spans 17 amino acids. With V trimmed by 0 bases and J by 0 bases, 6 bases remained unmatched. Germline V gene sequence: CDR1 SGHRS, CDR2 YFSETQ. Here the CDR3 reads CASSLGSSGRSSYEQYF. Here the CDR3 DNA reads TGCGCCAGCAGCTTGGGGTCTAGCGGGAGATCCTCCTACGAGCAGTACTTC.

V is TRBV27 and J is TRBJ2-1, with 10 bases that match TRBD2. The CDR3 extends over 17 amino acids. CDR1 is MNHEY, CDR2 SMNVEV, per germline (reference sequence). Trimming cost V 4 bases and J 4 bases; bases outside gene matches: 10. CDR3 residues: CASSYGILAGVYNEQFF. The CDR3 nucleotides are TGTGCCAGCAGTTATGGTATCCTAGCGGGAGTATACAATGAGCAGTTCTTC.

J is TRBJ2-2 and V is TRBV7-3, with TRBD1 matching over 12 bases. The CDR3 is 17 residues long. Losses at the gene ends were 2 bases for V and 6 bases for J; bases not matched to a gene: 7. The germline gives CDR1 SGHTA, CDR2 FQGTGA. CDR3 DNA: TGTGCCAGCAGCTTATCCGGGACAGGGGGCTTCGCCGGGGAGCTGTTTTTT. Its translation: CASSLSGTGGFAGELFF.

This clone was seen a handful of times. The genes are TRBV6-5 and TRBJ2-3; D not certain. CDR3 size: 13 residues. Trimming took 8 bases from V and 1 from J, leaving 10 bases between them. Germline CDR1 MNHEY, CDR2 SVGAGI. CDR3 sequence (DNA): TGTGCCAGCCGGTCGTCTGGCACAGATACGCAGTATTTT. Protein: CASRSSGTDTQYF.

The CDR3 DNA is TGTGCCAGCAGCGTCCGACTCTCGGGACTCCGAAGGGCGACTGAAGCTTTCTTT. Its protein product is CASSVRLSGLRRATEAFF. The chain uses TRBV11-3 and TRBJ1-1; possibly TRBD1 for D (5 bases). The germline CDR1 and CDR2 sequences are SGHNT and YENEEA. The germline V and J ends were trimmed by 5 bases and 5 bases, with 27 bases remaining between them. The CDR3 runs to 18 residues.

The chain has TRBV18 and TRBJ1-5, with a weak D call TRBD1 (5 bases). There are 15 residues in the CDR3. From germline, CDR1 is KGHSH and CDR2 LQKENI. V lost 4 bases and J 7 bases, leaving 17 bases between the germline ends. CDR3 region: CASSLDRQNNQPQHF. Here the CDR3 DNA reads TGTGCCAGCTCACTAGACCGACAGAACAACCAGCCCCAGCATTTT.

This sequence joins TRBV18 and TRBJ1-2; perhaps TRBD1 as D (6 bases). V was clipped by 6 bases and J by 8 bases, with 16 bases between them. CDR1 is KGHSH, CDR2 LQKENI, per germline. The length of the CDR3 is 13 residues. The CDR3 loop reads CASSPTGFYGYTF. As DNA, the CDR3 is TGTGCCAGCTCGCCAACAGGGTTTTACGGCTACACCTTC.

The chain links TRBV28 to TRBJ1-1; no reliable D call. The CDR3 is 12 residues long. V was trimmed by 2 bases and J by 8 bases, leaving 9 bases between them. CDR1 is MDHEN and CDR2 is SYDVKM in the germline V gene. The CDR3 reads CASSLISGEAFF. DNA for the CDR3: TGTGCCAGCAGTTTAATCTCGGGAGAAGCTTTCTTT. Filled out from reference TRBV28 and TRBJ1-1, the complete variable domain reads DVKVTQSSRYLVKRTGEKVFLECVQDMDHENMFWYRQDPGLGLRLIYFSYDVKMKEKGDIPEGYSVSREKKERFSLILESASTNQTSMYLCASSLISGEAFFGQGTRLTVV.